These 3 T cell receptor beta chains were sequenced from one sample in a study of CD8 T cells in Susac syndrome. The authors reverse transcribed roughly 0.5 to 1 ug RNA with random hexamers. TCRdb independently ran MiXCR on the immunoSEQ multiplex PCR reads; one entry per CDR3 protein. The table includes about 200,000 distinct CDR3 sequences, roughly 92% detected once. The sequencing sample was made of CD4+ T cells from PBMCs. The receptors derive from a human donor in good health.

The chain uses TRBV29-1 and TRBJ2-2; tentatively, D is TRBD2 (6 bases). Germline CDR1 SQVTM, CDR2 ANQGSEA. CDR3 length: 13 amino acids. Trimming pared 7 bases from V and 7 bases from J, leaving 16 bases between. CDR3 amino acids: CSAGGGGNGELFF. CDR3 in DNA: TGCAGCGCTGGGGGAGGCGGGAACGGGGAGCTGTTTTTT.

The genes are TRBV5-1 and TRBJ2-5; 10 bases map to TRBD2. Germline V gives CDR1 SGHRS, CDR2 YFSETQ. This CDR3 has 15 amino acids. The ends lost 4 bases at V and 4 bases at J; junction bases unmatched: 7. CDR3 loop: CASSRTSGGAETQYF. Written as DNA, the CDR3 is TGCGCCAGCAGCCGGACCAGCGGGGGGGCAGAGACCCAGTACTTC.

This chain uses TRBV11-1 with TRBJ2-3; D may be TRBD1 (6 bases). Trimming pared 1 base from V and 1 base from J, leaving 12 bases between. The CDR3 is made up of 16 amino acids. Germline assignment: CDR1 SGHAT and CDR2 FQDESV (reference sequence). CDR3 residues: CASSLVGTGRTDTQYF. The DNA for the CDR3 is TGTGCCAGCAGCTTAGTAGGCACAGGGCGCACAGATACGCAGTATTTT.